The T cell receptor (beta chain) described here comes from a study of T-cell reconstitution after alpha-beta-depleted transplantation in children. A TCRbeta library incorporating unique molecular identifiers was prepared. TCRdb redid the calling of the PCR reads with MiXCR, one entry per CDR3 protein. The sample lists nearly 400,000 distinct CDR3 sequences, over 20% occurring once. The germline gives CDR1 MGHDK, CDR2 SYGVNS. The CDR3 contains 13 residues. V was clipped by 3 bases and J by 1 base, with 7 bases between them. This clonotype was counted ten times or more. This rearrangement joins TRBV25-1 to TRBJ2-7, with TRBD1 as a possible D gene (6 bases). This TCR derives from a human donor who donated a stem cell graft to a child with acute myeloid leukemia. Material: PBMCs from the stem cell graft donor, obtained from the stem cell graft. The CDR3 sequence is CASSEDSSYEQYF. For the CDR3, the DNA is TGTGCCAGCAGTGAGGACAGTTCCTACGAGCAGTACTTC.